This T cell receptor (beta chain) is from a study of regulatory T cells in long-lasting Graves disease. The CDR3 runs to 15 residues. The trim removed 0 bases at V and 7 bases at J, leaving 6 bases unmatched. Germline CDR1 SGHRS, CDR2 YFSETQ. Time point: newly diagnosed GD, antithyroid drugs for less than 3 months. PBMCs provided the RNA from which the TCR library was made. The authors built TCR beta libraries using iRepertoire HTBI primers and Arm-PCR of CDR3 regions. MiXCR was run by TCRdb on the multiplex PCR reads, yielding one entry per CDR3 protein. The data show about 350,000 distinct CDR3 sequences, with 15% to 20% seen just once and just under 30% held by the top ten. A further study also used this sample, focusing on T cells in Graves' hyperthyroidism and ophthalmopathy.

The material sequenced was peripheral blood mononuclear cells (PBMCs), taken at new diagnosis, from a patient treated with antithyroid drugs. The TCR originated in a man aged 40-49 years with Graves disease. The V call is TRBV5-1, the J call TRBJ1-5, with 8 bases identical to TRBD1. CDR3: CASSLVPGGGQPQHF. As DNA, the CDR3 is TGCGCCAGCAGCTTGGTCCCAGGGGGCGGCCAGCCCCAGCATTTT.